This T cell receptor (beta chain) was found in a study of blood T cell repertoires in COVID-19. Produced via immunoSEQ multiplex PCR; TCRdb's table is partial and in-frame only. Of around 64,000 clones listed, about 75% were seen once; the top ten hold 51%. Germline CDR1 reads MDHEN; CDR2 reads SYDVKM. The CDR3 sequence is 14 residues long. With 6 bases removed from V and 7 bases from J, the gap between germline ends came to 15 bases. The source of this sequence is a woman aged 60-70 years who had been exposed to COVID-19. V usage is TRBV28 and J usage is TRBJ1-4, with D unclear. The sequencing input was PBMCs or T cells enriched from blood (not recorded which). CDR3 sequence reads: CASSAKLVREKLFF. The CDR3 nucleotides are TGTGCCAGCAGCGCGAAATTAGTGCGTGAAAAACTGTTTTTT.